The next 29 T cell receptor beta chains were all read from a single sample in a study of shared clonotypes between healthy human individuals. TCRdb's copy holds only in-frame clones and misses some; the assay was immunoSEQ multiplex PCR. The table lists around 600,000 clones, around 95% of them singletons. Naivety among CD8 cells was defined by CD45RO negativity and positive CCR7 selection, thereby excluding terminally differentiated effector memory CD45RA+ cells. The sample comprised naive CD8+ T cells sorted from blood. Receptors were obtained from a woman in her 30s in good health.

This clone was observed once. V usage is TRBV29-1 and J usage is TRBJ2-5, with D uncertain. Per germline, CDR1 SQVTM and CDR2 ANQGSEA. CDR3 length equals 11 residues. Between the trimmed V and J ends, which lost 8 bases and 5 bases, there was a span of 12 bases. CDR3 protein: CSTTVLETQYF. The CDR3 region has the DNA TGCAGCACAACCGTTCTTGAGACCCAGTACTTC.

V and J are TRBV7-8 and TRBJ2-1, with TRBD2 as a possible D gene (6 bases). CDR1 and CDR2 from the germline V gene are SGHVS and FQNEAQ. This CDR3 contains 13 residues. Trimming stripped 4 bases from V and 9 bases from J, with 13 bases between. The CDR3, as DNA: TGTGCCAGCAGCTACTATCGGGGGAGTGAGCAGTTCTTC. This encodes CASSYYRGSEQFF.

A note on this clone: Other DNA sequences within the sample encode an identical CDR3. The gene calls are TRBV9 and TRBJ2-7; no clear D. The ends were cut back, 0 bases at V and 4 bases at J, with 8 bases in the middle. Germline CDR1 SGDLS, CDR2 YYNGEE. The CDR3 has 13 amino acids. CDR3 sequence reads: CASSVGDGYEQYF. CDR3 nucleotides: TGTGCCAGCAGCGTAGGAGACGGGTACGAGCAGTACTTC.

The chain has TRBV7-6 and TRBJ1-4; D unclear. The CDR3 totals 14 residues. The germline gives CDR1 SGHVS, CDR2 FNYEAQ. V was cut by 5 bases and J by 8 bases, with 15 bases left in between. The CDR3 loop reads CASSPGEGWEKLFF. The DNA of the CDR3 is TGTGCCAGCAGCCCCGGGGAGGGTTGGGAAAAACTGTTTTTT.

CDR3 DNA: TGTGCCGAGGCGGGAAGCAGTGGCTACACCTTC. It specifies CAEAGSSGYTF. This chain uses TRBV7-9 with TRBJ1-2; no definite D call. Germline V gene lookup returns CDR1 SEHNR and CDR2 FQNEAQ (reference sequence). Trimming took 11 bases from V and 7 from J, leaving 14 bases between them. The CDR3 is made up of 11 amino acids.

This clone came up a few times. This sample also contains other DNA sequences that code for the same CDR3. The V gene is TRBV27, the J gene TRBJ2-7; no firm D call. V lost 4 bases and J 2 bases, leaving 0 bases between the germline ends. From germline, CDR1 is MNHEY and CDR2 SMNVEV (reference sequence). This CDR3 comprises 10 residues. In DNA form, the CDR3 reads TGTGCCAGCAGTTCCTACGAGCAGTACTTC. It translates to CASSSYEQYF.

This clone was detected only once. The rearrangement joins TRBV5-3 to TRBJ2-7; D remains ambiguous. TRBV5-3 is placed among ORFs of uncertain function. This CDR3 region has 16 residues. Trimming pared 0 bases from V and 2 bases from J, leaving 15 bases between. CDR3 bases: TGTGCCAGAAGCTTGGTCCCGCTCCCCCCAACCTACGAGCAGTACTTC. This codes for CARSLVPLPPTYEQYF.

The chain carries TRBV5-1 and TRBJ2-5, with 8 bases fitting TRBD1. After removal of 7 bases from V and 3 bases from J, the junction contained 8 bases not matched to a gene. CDR1 SGHRS and CDR2 YFSETQ come from the germline V gene. The CDR3 consists of 14 residues. CDR3 bases: TGCGCCAGCTCCATAGGGACAGGCGAAGAGACCCAGTACTTC. Amino acid sequence: CASSIGTGEETQYF.

This clone was seen only once. Here the CDR3 reads CASSRPRGLAGGVRSYEQYF. CDR3 in DNA: TGTGCCAGCAGTCGTCCCCGCGGACTAGCGGGAGGAGTCCGGTCCTACGAGCAGTACTTC. V usage is TRBV28 and J usage is TRBJ2-7, with TRBD2 identical over 14 bases. The CDR3 contains 20 residues. The germline gives CDR1 MDHEN, CDR2 SYDVKM. V was clipped by 5 bases and J by 1 base; unmatched bases: 16. The variable domain in full, completed from reference TRBV28 and TRBJ2-7, reads DVKVTQSSRYLVKRTGEKVFLECVQDMDHENMFWYRQDPGLGLRLIYFSYDVKMKEKGDIPEGYSVSREKKERFSLILESASTNQTSMYLCASSRPRGLAGGVRSYEQYFGPGTRLTVT.

The rearrangement joins TRBV11-2 to TRBJ1-5, with D uncertain. Germline V gene data show CDR1 as SGHAT and CDR2 as FQNNGV. This CDR3 region has 14 residues. V shed 4 bases and J shed 4 bases, with 11 bases lying between them. Written as DNA, the CDR3 is TGTGCCAGCAGCTCTGTGGGCGGGAATCAGCCCCAGCATTTT. Protein: CASSSVGGNQPQHF. The whole variable domain, filled in from reference TRBV11-2 and TRBJ1-5, reads EAGVAQSPRYKIIEKRQSVAFWCNPISGHATLYWYQQILGQGPKLLIQFQNNGVVDDSQLPKDRFSAERLKGVDSTLKIQPAKLEDSAVYLCASSSVGGNQPQHFGDGTRLSIL.

This clone has only one observation. The genes are TRBV28 and TRBJ2-3, with 7 bases fitting TRBD2. CDR1 MDHEN and CDR2 SYDVKM come from the germline V gene. This CDR3 is built from 15 residues. V lost 4 bases to trimming and J lost 0 bases; unmatched junction nucleotides: 4. The CDR3 loop is CASSSLAASTDTQYF. CDR3 DNA: TGTGCCAGCAGTTCTCTAGCGGCAAGCACAGATACGCAGTATTTT.

The J gene is TRBJ2-1, the V gene TRBV11-2; D remains ambiguous. The CDR3 has 15 amino acids. Germline CDR1 SGHAT, CDR2 FQNNGV. The germline V and J ends were trimmed by 1 base and 8 bases, with 15 bases remaining between them. The CDR3 protein is CASSLAGNPTDEQFF. The CDR3 DNA reads TGTGCCAGCAGCTTAGCTGGAAACCCGACCGATGAGCAGTTCTTC.

The chain has TRBV10-3 and TRBJ2-3; TRBD2 aligns across 7 bases. This CDR3 spans 16 amino acids. V lost 5 bases, J lost 3 bases, and 11 bases stayed unmatched. Germline V gives CDR1 ENHRY, CDR2 SYGVKD. DNA for the CDR3: TGTGCCATCAGTCCCCGTTTTGAGGGAGGGACAGATACGCAGTATTTT. Translated: CAISPRFEGGTDTQYF.

This rearrangement joins TRBV4-1 to TRBJ2-7, with TRBD2 matching 7 bases. Germline values: CDR1 MGHRA, CDR2 YSYEKL. J was trimmed by 3 bases and V by 4 bases; bases with no gene match: 6. The length of the CDR3 is 14 residues. The CDR3 protein is CASSPTSQGYEQYF. CDR3 nucleotide sequence: TGCGCCAGCAGCCCGACTAGCCAGGGCTACGAGCAGTACTTC.

This chain connects TRBV6-1 to TRBJ2-3; no clear D. V was clipped by 3 bases and J by 3 bases, with 7 bases between them. This CDR3 is 13 amino acids long. Per germline, CDR1 MNHNS and CDR2 SASEGT. This CDR3 reads CASSDGGTDTQYF. CDR3 nucleotides: TGTGCCAGCAGTGATGGCGGTACAGATACGCAGTATTTT.

The chain couples TRBV29-1 to TRBJ2-7; 9 nucleotides match TRBD1. The CDR3 length is 14 residues. Trimming cost V 7 bases and J 5 bases; bases outside gene matches: 12. Germline V CDR1 and CDR2: SQVTM, ANQGSEA. The DNA of the CDR3 is TGCAGCGCCCTCGGGGGGACAGGGATAAACGAGCAGTACTTC. Protein sequence: CSALGGTGINEQYF.

The rearrangement joins TRBV7-9 to TRBJ1-1; 8 bases fit TRBD1. V trimming: 4 bases; J trimming: 2 bases; junction bases outside the gene matches: 6. The CDR3 covers 15 residues. Per germline, CDR1 SEHNR and CDR2 FQNEAQ (reference sequence). The DNA for the CDR3 is TGTGCCAGCAGCTCGGACAGGGTTGGTAACACTGAAGCTTTCTTT. Translation gives CASSSDRVGNTEAFF.

This chain connects TRBV4-1 to TRBJ2-7; D remains ambiguous. The CDR3 sequence is 12 residues long. V gave up 2 bases and J gave up 3 bases, with 5 bases separating them. Germline CDR1 and CDR2: MGHRA and YSYEKL. CDR3 in DNA: TGCGCCAGCAGCCAAACAAGCTACGAGCAGTACTTC. This translates into CASSQTSYEQYF.

CDR3 sequence (DNA): TGTGCCAGCAGTCCCTCCAGGGAGCTGAACACTGAAGCTTTCTTT. Amino acids: CASSPSRELNTEAFF. The chain links TRBV28 to TRBJ1-1; D possibly corresponds to TRBD1 (5 bases). CDR3 length: 15 residues. CDR1 and CDR2 from the germline V gene are MDHEN and SYDVKM. V shed 5 bases and J shed 0 bases, with 13 bases lying between them. The whole variable domain, filled in from reference TRBV28 and TRBJ1-1, reads DVKVTQSSRYLVKRTGEKVFLECVQDMDHENMFWYRQDPGLGLRLIYFSYDVKMKEKGDIPEGYSVSREKKERFSLILESASTNQTSMYLCASSPSRELNTEAFFGQGTRLTVV.

V gene TRBV19 combines with J gene TRBJ2-7; perhaps TRBD2 as D (6 bases). The ends were cut back, 4 bases at V and 1 base at J, with 14 bases in the middle. The CDR3 runs to 15 residues. CDR1 and CDR2 from the germline V gene are LNHDA and SQIVND (reference sequence). In DNA, the CDR3 is TGTGCCAGTAGTAGGTTTCCGGGGGAGTCCTACGAGCAGTACTTC. This codes for CASSRFPGESYEQYF.

The V call is TRBV28, the J call TRBJ2-7; TRBD1 agrees at 9 bases. Losses at the gene ends were 5 bases for V and 7 bases for J; bases not matched to a gene: 6. CDR1 MDHEN and CDR2 SYDVKM come from the germline V gene. This CDR3 is built from 13 residues. The CDR3 spells CASSIRQGGEQYF. CDR3 sequence (DNA): TGTGCCAGCAGTATACGACAGGGGGGTGAGCAGTACTTC. The entire variable domain, with the rest obtained from reference TRBV28 and TRBJ2-7, is as follows: DVKVTQSSRYLVKRTGEKVFLECVQDMDHENMFWYRQDPGLGLRLIYFSYDVKMKEKGDIPEGYSVSREKKERFSLILESASTNQTSMYLCASSIRQGGEQYFGPGTRLTVT.

The gene calls are TRBV15 and TRBJ2-1; D might be TRBD2 (6 bases). The CDR3 runs to 13 residues. Between the trimmed V and J ends, which lost 0 bases and 8 bases, there was a span of 8 bases. Germline values: CDR1 LNHNV, CDR2 YYDKDF (reference sequence). DNA for the CDR3: TGTGCCACCAGCAGAGATTTAGCGGATGAGCAGTTCTTC. Its protein product is CATSRDLADEQFF.

This chain links TRBV6-1 with TRBJ2-7; no firm D call. In germline, CDR1 is MNHNS, CDR2 SASEGT. The CDR3 is made up of 17 amino acids. Trimming took off 0 bases at V and 2 bases at J, with 17 bases between the two ends. CDR3 in amino acids: CASSEAKKWGPTYEQYF. The CDR3 nucleotides read TGTGCCAGCAGTGAAGCCAAAAAATGGGGTCCAACCTACGAGCAGTACTTC.

The J gene is TRBJ1-2, the V gene TRBV5-1; D is possibly TRBD1 (6 bases). The CDR3 extends over 14 amino acids. Germline V lookup: CDR1 SGHRS, CDR2 YFSETQ. V was pared by 0 bases and J by 2 bases, with 8 bases between. DNA for the CDR3: TGCGCCAGCAGCTTGGAGCAGGGGAACTATGGCTACACCTTC. It yields the protein CASSLEQGNYGYTF.

The J gene is TRBJ2-1, the V gene TRBV7-9; D not resolved. This CDR3 spans 16 amino acids. Looked up from germline, CDR1 is SEHNR and CDR2 is FQNEAQ (reference sequence). Trimming stripped 5 bases from V and 4 bases from J, with 18 bases between. This chain's CDR3 is CASSRVGNPLYNEQFF. DNA of the CDR3: TGTGCCAGCAGCCGGGTCGGAAACCCCCTATACAATGAGCAGTTCTTC.

The chain joins TRBV9 to TRBJ2-3, with 14 bases fitting TRBD2. The germline V gene has CDR1 SGDLS and CDR2 YYNGEE. The CDR3 contains 17 residues. The ends lost 5 bases at V and 1 base at J; junction bases unmatched: 6. CDR3 coding DNA: TGTGCCAGCAGTGGGACTAGCGGGAGATGGGGCACAGATACGCAGTATTTT. As protein: CASSGTSGRWGTDTQYF.

The chain links TRBV29-1 to TRBJ1-3; TRBD1 matches 9 bases. CDR1 and CDR2 from the germline V gene are SQVTM and ANQGSEA. The CDR3 has 15 residues. V was pared by 5 bases and J by 4 bases, with 9 bases of the junction left unmatched. CDR3: CSVISGTGSGNTIYF. The CDR3 region has the DNA TGCAGCGTTATTTCCGGGACAGGGAGCGGAAACACCATATATTTT.

This rearrangement joins TRBV7-6 to TRBJ2-5, with a weak D call TRBD2 (6 bases). Judging by the DNA end, TRBJ2-7 fits better; the J call may be wrong. Germline loops: CDR1 SGHVS, CDR2 FNYEAQ. The CDR3 sequence is 13 residues long. CDR3 coding DNA: TGTGCCAGCAGCCCGGGACTCCGCTACGAGCAGTACTTC. This translates into CASSPGLRYEQYF.

CDR3 in amino acids: CAWRTLGGSRDTQYF. CDR3 coding DNA: TGTGCCTGGAGGACCCTAGGGGGTTCGAGAGATACGCAGTATTTT. V usage is TRBV30 and J usage is TRBJ2-3, with D tentatively TRBD1 (6 bases). Germline values: CDR1 GTSNPN, CDR2 SVGIG (reference sequence). The ends were cut back, 3 bases at V and 5 bases at J, with 18 bases in the middle. This CDR3 has 15 amino acids.